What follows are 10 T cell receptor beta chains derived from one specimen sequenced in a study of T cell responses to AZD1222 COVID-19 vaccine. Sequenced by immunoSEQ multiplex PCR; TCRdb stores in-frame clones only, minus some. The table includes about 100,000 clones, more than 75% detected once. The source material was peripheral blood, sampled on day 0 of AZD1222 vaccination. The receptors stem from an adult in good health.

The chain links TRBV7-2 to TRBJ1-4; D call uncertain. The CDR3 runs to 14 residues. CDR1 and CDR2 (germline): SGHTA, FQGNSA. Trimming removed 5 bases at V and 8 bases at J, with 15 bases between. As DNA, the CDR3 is TGTGCCAGCAGCCCGCGCCACCCTTCCGAAAAACTGTTTTTT. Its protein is CASSPRHPSEKLFF.

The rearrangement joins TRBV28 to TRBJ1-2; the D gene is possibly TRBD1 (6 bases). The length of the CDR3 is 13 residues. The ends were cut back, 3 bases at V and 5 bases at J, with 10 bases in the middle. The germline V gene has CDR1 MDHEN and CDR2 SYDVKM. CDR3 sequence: CASSFPQGYGYTF. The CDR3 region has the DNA TGTGCCAGCAGTTTCCCCCAGGGGTATGGCTACACCTTC.

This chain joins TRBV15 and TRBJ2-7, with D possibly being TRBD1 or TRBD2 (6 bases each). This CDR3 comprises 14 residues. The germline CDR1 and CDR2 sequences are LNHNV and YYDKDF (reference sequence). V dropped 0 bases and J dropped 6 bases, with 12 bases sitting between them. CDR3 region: CATSRDRGVAEQYF. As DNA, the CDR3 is TGTGCCACCAGCAGAGATAGGGGGGTAGCCGAGCAGTACTTC. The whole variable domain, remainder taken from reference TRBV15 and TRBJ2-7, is DAMVIQNPRYQVTQFGKPVTLSCSQTLNHNVMYWYQQKSSQAPKLLFHYYDKDFNNEADTPDNFQSRRPNTSFCFLDIRSPGLGDTAMYLCATSRDRGVAEQYFGPGTRLTVT.

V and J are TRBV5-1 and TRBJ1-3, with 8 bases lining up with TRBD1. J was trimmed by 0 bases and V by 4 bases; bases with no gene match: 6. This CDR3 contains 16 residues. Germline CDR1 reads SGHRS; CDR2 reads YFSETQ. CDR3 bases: TGCGCCAGCAGCCGACAGGGGCCCTACTCTGGAAACACCATATATTTT. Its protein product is CASSRQGPYSGNTIYF.

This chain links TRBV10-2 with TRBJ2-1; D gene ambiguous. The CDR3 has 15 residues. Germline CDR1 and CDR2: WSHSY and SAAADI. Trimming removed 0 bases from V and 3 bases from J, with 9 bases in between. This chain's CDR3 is CASSESISGYNEQFF. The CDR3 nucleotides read TGCGCCAGCAGTGAGTCGATCTCGGGCTACAATGAGCAGTTCTTC.

CDR3 nucleotides: TGTGCCAGCAGTTACAAGAGGGCTAGCGGGCAGTTCTTC. This codes for CASSYKRASGQFF. The rearrangement joins TRBV6-5 to TRBJ2-1, with 7 positions matching TRBD2. The CDR3 is made up of 13 amino acids. V lost 2 bases to trimming and J lost 12 bases; unmatched junction nucleotides: 7. In germline, CDR1 is MNHEY, CDR2 SVGAGI.

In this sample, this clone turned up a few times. The CDR3 here is CASSLPPSVSYEQYF. Written as DNA, the CDR3 is TGTGCCAGCAGCCTCCCCCCTAGCGTCTCCTACGAGCAGTACTTC. V and J are TRBV7-3 and TRBJ2-7; D is possibly TRBD2 (6 bases). This CDR3 is built from 15 residues. Germline V gives CDR1 SGHTA, CDR2 FQGTGA. The V and J ends lost 5 bases and 0 bases respectively, with 14 bases between them. The complete variable domain, with remaining parts taken from reference TRBV7-3 and TRBJ2-7, reads GAGVSQTPSNKVTEKGKYVELRCDPISGHTALYWYRQSLGQGPEFLIYFQGTGAADDSGLPNDRFFAVRPEGSVSTLKIQRTERGDSAVYLCASSLPPSVSYEQYFGPGTRLTVT.

In DNA, the CDR3 is TGTGCCAGCAGCGGGACTAGACGCACCGGGGAGCTGTTTTTT. It codes for CASSGTRRTGELFF. The chain carries TRBV7-9 and TRBJ2-2, with 8 nucleotides matching TRBD2. Germline lookup yields CDR1 SEHNR and CDR2 FQNEAQ (reference sequence). Germline trimming cut 5 bases from V and 4 bases from J; bases unmatched to any gene: 3. This CDR3 comprises 14 residues.

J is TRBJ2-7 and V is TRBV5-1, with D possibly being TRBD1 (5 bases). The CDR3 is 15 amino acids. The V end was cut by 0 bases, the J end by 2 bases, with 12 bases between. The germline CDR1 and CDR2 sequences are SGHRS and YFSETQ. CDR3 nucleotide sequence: TGCGCCAGCAGCTTGGCAGGGTCGCCTACCTACGAGCAGTACTTC. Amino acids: CASSLAGSPTYEQYF.

The CDR3 nucleotides are TGTGCCAGCAGCATCTCGACAGGTAGTCCGGGCACTGAAGCTTTCTTT. Protein product: CASSISTGSPGTEAFF. V and J are TRBV21-1 and TRBJ1-1; the table's D call TRBD1 went unverified against the DNA. TRBV21-1 is a pseudogene locus. The CDR3 sequence is 16 residues long.